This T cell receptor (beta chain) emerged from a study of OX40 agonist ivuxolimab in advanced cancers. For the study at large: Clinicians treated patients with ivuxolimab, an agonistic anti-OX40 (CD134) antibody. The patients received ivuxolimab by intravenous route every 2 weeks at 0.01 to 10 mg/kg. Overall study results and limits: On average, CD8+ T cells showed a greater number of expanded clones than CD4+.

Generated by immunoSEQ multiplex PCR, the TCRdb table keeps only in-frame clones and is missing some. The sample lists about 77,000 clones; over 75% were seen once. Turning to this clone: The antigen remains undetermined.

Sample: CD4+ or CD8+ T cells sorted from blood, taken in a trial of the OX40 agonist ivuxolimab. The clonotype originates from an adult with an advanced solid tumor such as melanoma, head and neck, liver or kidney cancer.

The DNA of the CDR3 is TGTGCCATCAGTCCCGACAGGGGGCTGTACAATGAGCAGTTCTTC. Residues: CAISPDRGLYNEQFF. This sequence joins TRBV10-3 and TRBJ2-1, with TRBD1 matching over 10 bases. Germline loops: CDR1 ENHRY, CDR2 SYGVKD. The CDR3 is made up of 15 amino acids. Trimming took 5 bases from V and 4 from J; bases not matched to a gene: 5.